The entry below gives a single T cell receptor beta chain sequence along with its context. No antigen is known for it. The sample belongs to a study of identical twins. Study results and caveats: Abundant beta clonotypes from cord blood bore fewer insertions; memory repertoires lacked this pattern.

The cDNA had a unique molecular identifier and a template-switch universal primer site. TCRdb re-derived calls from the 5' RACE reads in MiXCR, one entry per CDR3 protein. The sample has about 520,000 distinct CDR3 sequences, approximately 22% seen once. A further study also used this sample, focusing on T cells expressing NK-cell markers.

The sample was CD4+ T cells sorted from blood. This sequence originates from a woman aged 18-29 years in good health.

For the CDR3, the DNA is TGTGCCAGCAGTTTAGTTTATGTCAAGGGGGAGCAGTACTTC. Residues: CASSLVYVKGEQYF. The chain carries TRBV12-3 or TRBV12-4 and TRBJ2-7; possible D gene TRBD1, 5 bases. The CDR3 runs to 14 residues. Trimming removed 1 base from V and 7 bases from J, with 14 bases in between.